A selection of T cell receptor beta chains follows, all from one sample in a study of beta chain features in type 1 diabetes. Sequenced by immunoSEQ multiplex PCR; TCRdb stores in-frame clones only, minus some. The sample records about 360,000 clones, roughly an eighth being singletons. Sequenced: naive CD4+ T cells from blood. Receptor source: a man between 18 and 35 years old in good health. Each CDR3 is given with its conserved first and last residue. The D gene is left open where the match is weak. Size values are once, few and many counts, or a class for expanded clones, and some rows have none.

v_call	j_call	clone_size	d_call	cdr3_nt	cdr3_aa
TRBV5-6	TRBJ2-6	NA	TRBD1	TGTGCCAGCAGCTTTACCGGGACAGAGCTATTTGGGGCCAACGTCCTGACTTTC	CASSFTGTELFGANVLTF
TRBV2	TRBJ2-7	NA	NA	TGTGCCAGCAGCCAGAGGTACGAGCAGTACTTC	CASSQRYEQYF
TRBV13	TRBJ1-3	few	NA	TGTGCCAGCAGCTTCCGGGGAAACACCATATATTTT	CASSFRGNTIYF
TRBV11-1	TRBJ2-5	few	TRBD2	TGTGCCAGCAGCCCTGGGACTAGCGGGGGCGCTTCCTGGGAGACCCAGTACTTC	CASSPGTSGGASWETQYF
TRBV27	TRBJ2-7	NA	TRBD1	TGTGCCAGCAGTTTCCCAGGGGGCTACGAGCAGTACTTC	CASSFPGGYEQYF
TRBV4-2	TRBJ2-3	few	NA	TGTGCCAGCAGCCAAGGCCAGGCAGATACGCAGTATTTT	CASSQGQADTQYF
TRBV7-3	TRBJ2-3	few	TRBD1	TGTGCCAGCAGCGCCGACAGGGGCGGGACAGATACGCAGTATTTT	CASSADRGGTDTQYF
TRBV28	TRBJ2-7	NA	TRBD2	TGTGCCAGCAGGATAGGAATAGCGGGGCTCTACGAGCAGTACTTC	CASRIGIAGLYEQYF
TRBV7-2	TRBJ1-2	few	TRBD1	TGTGCCAGCAAACGGCCGGGACAGGGGATGAGCGGCTACACCTTC	CASKRPGQGMSGYTF
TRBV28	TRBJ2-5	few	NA	TGTGCCAGCAGTCCAAGGGACTTTAAAGAGACCCAGTACTTC	CASSPRDFKETQYF
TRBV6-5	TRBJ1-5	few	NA	TGTGCCAGCAGTCAGGGCTTTAGCAATCAGCCCCAGCATTTT	CASSQGFSNQPQHF
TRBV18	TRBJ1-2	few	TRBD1	TGTGCCAGCTCACGCGAAACAGGGGGCATATATGGCTACACCTTC	CASSRETGGIYGYTF
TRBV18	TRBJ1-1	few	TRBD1	TGTGCCAGCTCAGGGACAGTGAGCACTGAAGCTTTCTTT	CASSGTVSTEAFF
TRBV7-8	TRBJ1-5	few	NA	TGTGCCAGCAGCTTAACTGGTTTCCTGGTTGAGAGCAATCAGCCCCAGCATTTT	CASSLTGFLVESNQPQHF
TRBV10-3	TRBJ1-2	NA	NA	TGTGCCATCAGTGAGTCGACTCGGGGTGGCTACACCTTC	CAISESTRGGYTF
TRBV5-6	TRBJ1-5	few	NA	TGTGCCAGCAGCTTGGGACAGTCCCATCAGCCCCAGCATTTT	CASSLGQSHQPQHF
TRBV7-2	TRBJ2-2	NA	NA	TGTGCCAGCAGCTTAGCGGGGACTCTAGGCGGGGAGCTGTTTTTT	CASSLAGTLGGELFF
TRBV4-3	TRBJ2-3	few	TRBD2	TGCGCCAGCAGCCCACTAGCGGGGAGCACAGATACGCAGTATTTT	CASSPLAGSTDTQYF
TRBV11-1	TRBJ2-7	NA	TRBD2	TGTGCCAGCAGCTTAGGAGGAGCGGGAGGGAGCTCCTACGAGCAGTACTTC	CASSLGGAGGSSYEQYF
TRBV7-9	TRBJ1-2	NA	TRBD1	TGTGCCAGCAGCCCGGGACAGGGCCATAACTATGGCTACACCTTC	CASSPGQGHNYGYTF
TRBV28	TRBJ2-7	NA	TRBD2	TGTGCCAGCAGGGCTAGCGGCTACGAGCAGTACTTC	CASRASGYEQYF
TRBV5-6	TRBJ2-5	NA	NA	TGTGCCAGCAGCACCCGGGAGACCCAGTACTTC	CASSTRETQYF
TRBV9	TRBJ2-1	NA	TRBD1	TGTGCCAGCAGCGGAGGCCGGACAGGGGGAAATGAGCAGTTCTTC	CASSGGRTGGNEQFF
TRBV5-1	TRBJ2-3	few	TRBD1	TGCGCCAGCAGCTTGGCGGGACAGGAGACAGATACGCAGTATTTT	CASSLAGQETDTQYF
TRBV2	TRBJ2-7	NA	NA	TGTGCCAGCGGCCAGACAGCCTACGAGCAGTACTTC	CASGQTAYEQYF
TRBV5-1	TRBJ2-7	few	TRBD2	TGCGCCAGCAGCTGGGGGACGGGAGGCTCCTACGAGCAGTACTTC	CASSWGTGGSYEQYF
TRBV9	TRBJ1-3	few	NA	TGTGCCAGCAGTGTGGGGGGAACTGGAAACACCATATATTTT	CASSVGGTGNTIYF
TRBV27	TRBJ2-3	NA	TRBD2	TGTGCCAGCAGTCAGCTAGCGGGAGGAGCAGATACGCAGTATTTT	CASSQLAGGADTQYF
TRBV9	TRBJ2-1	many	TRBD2	TGTGCCAGCAGCTTGGGAGGGGCCGACAATGAGCAGTTCTTC	CASSLGGADNEQFF
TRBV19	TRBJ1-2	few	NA	TGTGCCAGTAGCTCCGACTTTGGCTATGGCTACACCTTC	CASSSDFGYGYTF
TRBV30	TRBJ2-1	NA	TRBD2	TGTGCCTGGAGTGGCCTTGGCGGGAGGTGGAATTACAATGAGCAGTTCTTC	CAWSGLGGRWNYNEQFF
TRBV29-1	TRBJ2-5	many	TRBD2	TGCAGCGTTAGGGGAGGGGACCAAGAGACCCAGTACTTC	CSVRGGDQETQYF
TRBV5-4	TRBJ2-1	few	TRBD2	TGTGCCAGCAGCTTGCCGTCGACTAGCGTCTACAATGAGCAGTTCTTC	CASSLPSTSVYNEQFF
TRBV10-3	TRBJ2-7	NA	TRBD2	TGTGCCATCAGTAACCCAAGCGGGAGCTCCTACGAGCAGTACTTC	CAISNPSGSSYEQYF
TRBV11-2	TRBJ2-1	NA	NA	TGTGCCAGCAGCTTAGGCTCGAGCGGCGGCAATGAGCAGTTCTTC	CASSLGSSGGNEQFF
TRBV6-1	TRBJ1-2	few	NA	TGTGCCAGCAGGGTGGGCCGTGTCCTTGGTGGCTACACCTTC	CASRVGRVLGGYTF
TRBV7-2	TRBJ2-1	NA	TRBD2	TGTGCCAGCAGCTTAGGGCGGGGGAACTACAATGAGCAGTTCTTC	CASSLGRGNYNEQFF
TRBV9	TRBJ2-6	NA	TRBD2	TGTGCCAGCAGCGTCGGACTAGCGGCTGGGGCCAACGTCCTGACTTTC	CASSVGLAAGANVLTF
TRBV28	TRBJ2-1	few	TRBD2	TGTGCCACCAGGGCGGGAGGCCTCTACAATGAGCAGTTCTTC	CATRAGGLYNEQFF
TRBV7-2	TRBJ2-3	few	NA	TGTGCCAGCAGCTTAGGGCAGGGATTTCGTGATACGCAGTATTTT	CASSLGQGFRDTQYF
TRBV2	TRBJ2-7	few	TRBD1	TGTGCCAGCAGCCCTACTCTAGGGGGCCCTTCCTACGAGCAGTACTTC	CASSPTLGGPSYEQYF
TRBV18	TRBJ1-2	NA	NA	TGTGCCAGCTCTCCCGACAGCTATGGCTACACCTTC	CASSPDSYGYTF
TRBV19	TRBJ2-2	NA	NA	TGTGCCAGTAGTATTCAGGGGAACGCCGGGGAGCTGTTTTTT	CASSIQGNAGELFF
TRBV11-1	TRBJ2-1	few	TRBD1	TGTGCCAGCAGCTGGGGGACAGGGTCGGCCAATGAGCAGTTCTTC	CASSWGTGSANEQFF
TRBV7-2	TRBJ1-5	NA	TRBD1	TGTGCCAGCAGCCAAAGGACAGGGGGCGATCAGCCCCAGCATTTT	CASSQRTGGDQPQHF
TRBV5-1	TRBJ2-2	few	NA	TGCGCCAGCAGCTACACCGCACAGGGTACCGGGGAGCTGTTTTTT	CASSYTAQGTGELFF
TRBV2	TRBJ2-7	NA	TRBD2	TGTGCCAGCACCTTCCTAGCGGGAGGTTCCTACGAGCAGTACTTC	CASTFLAGGSYEQYF
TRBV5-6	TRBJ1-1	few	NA	TGTGCCAGCAGCCTCGACAGAACCACTGAAGCTTTCTTT	CASSLDRTTEAFF
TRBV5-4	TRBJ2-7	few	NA	TGTGCCAGCAGCTCCCAGTTCGAGCAGTACTTC	CASSSQFEQYF
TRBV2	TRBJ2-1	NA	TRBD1	TGTGCCAGCACCCAGGGGGCGCGGAATGAGCAGTTCTTC	CASTQGARNEQFF
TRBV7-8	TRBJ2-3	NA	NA	TGTGCCAGCAGCTTAGGGAGAGATACGCAGTATTTT	CASSLGRDTQYF
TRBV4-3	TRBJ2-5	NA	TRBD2	TGCGCCAGCAGCCAAGATCGGCTAGCGGGAGAGTCGCGGACCCAGTACTTC	CASSQDRLAGESRTQYF
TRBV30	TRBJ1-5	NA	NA	TGTGCCTGGGGCTCCGAGGGTCAGCCCCAGCATTTT	CAWGSEGQPQHF
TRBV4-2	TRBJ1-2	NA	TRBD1	TGTGCCAGCAGCCAAGAGGACAGGGAAAACTATGGCTACACCTTC	CASSQEDRENYGYTF
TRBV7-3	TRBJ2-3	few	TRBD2	TGTGCCAGCAGCTTAATGCCTAGCGGGAGGACTAGCACAGATACGCAGTATTTT	CASSLMPSGRTSTDTQYF